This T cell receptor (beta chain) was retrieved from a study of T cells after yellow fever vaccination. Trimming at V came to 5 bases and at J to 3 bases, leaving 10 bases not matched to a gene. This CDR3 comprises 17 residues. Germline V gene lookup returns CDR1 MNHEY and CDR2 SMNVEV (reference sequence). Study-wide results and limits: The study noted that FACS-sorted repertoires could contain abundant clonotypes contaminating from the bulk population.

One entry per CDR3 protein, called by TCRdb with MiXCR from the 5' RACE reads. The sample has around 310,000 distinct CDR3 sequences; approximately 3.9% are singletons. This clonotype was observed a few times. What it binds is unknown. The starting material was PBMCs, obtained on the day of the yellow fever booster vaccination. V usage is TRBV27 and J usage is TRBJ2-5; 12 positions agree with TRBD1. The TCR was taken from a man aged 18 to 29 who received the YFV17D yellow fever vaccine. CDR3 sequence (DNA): TGTGCCAGCAGTGCCTACTCCGGGACAGGGGGCGAAGAGACCCAGTACTTC. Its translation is CASSAYSGTGGEETQYF.